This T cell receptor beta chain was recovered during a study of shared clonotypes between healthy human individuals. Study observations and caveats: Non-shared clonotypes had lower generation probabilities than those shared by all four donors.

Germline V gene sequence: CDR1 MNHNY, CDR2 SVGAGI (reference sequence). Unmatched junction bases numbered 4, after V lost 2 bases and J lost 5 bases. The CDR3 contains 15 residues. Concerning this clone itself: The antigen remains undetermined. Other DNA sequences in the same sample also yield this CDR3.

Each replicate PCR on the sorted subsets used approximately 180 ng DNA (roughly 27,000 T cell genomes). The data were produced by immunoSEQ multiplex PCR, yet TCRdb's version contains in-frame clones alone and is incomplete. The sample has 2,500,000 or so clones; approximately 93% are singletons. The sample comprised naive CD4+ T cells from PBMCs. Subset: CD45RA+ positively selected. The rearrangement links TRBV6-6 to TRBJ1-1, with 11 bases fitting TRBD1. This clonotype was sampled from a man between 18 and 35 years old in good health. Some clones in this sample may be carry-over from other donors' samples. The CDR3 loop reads CASSYPGQGATEAFF. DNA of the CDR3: TGTGCCAGCAGTTACCCCGGACAGGGGGCTACTGAAGCTTTCTTT.